The T cell receptor (beta chain) under discussion was sequenced for a study of shared clonotypes between healthy human individuals. Remarks on this clone: The same CDR3 can be traced to other DNA sequences in this sample.

Repertoires were generated with immunoSEQ multiplex PCR, while TCRdb's copy carries only in-frame clones and drops some. The table shows fewer than 3 million clones, with roughly 90% occurring only once. What was sequenced was naive CD4+ T cells from PBMCs. Indicated subset: CD45RA+ positively selected. The clonotype was recovered from a man between 18 and 35 years old in good health. Some clones in this sample may be carry-over from other donors' samples.

The CDR3, as DNA: TGTGCCAGCAGCTCCCGGACTAGCGGATACAATGAGCAGTTCTTC. Translating it yields CASSSRTSGYNEQFF. V and J are TRBV5-4 and TRBJ2-1; 10 bases agree with TRBD2. V lost 3 bases to trimming and J lost 4 bases; unmatched junction nucleotides: 4. The CDR3 is 15 amino acids. The V gene's germline CDR1 is SGHNT and CDR2 YYREEE (reference sequence). The variable domain in full, completed from reference TRBV5-4 and TRBJ2-1, reads ETGVTQSPTHLIKTRGQQVTLRCSSQSGHNTVSWYQQALGQGPQFIFQYYREEENGRGNFPPRFSGLQFPNYSSELNVNALELDDSALYLCASSSRTSGYNEQFFGPGTRLTVL.